The clone carrying this T cell receptor (beta chain) was detected only a few times. Antigen specificity is unknown. This entry comes from a study of blood T cells in healthy people across ages. The study, taken as a whole, reports: Roughly linear declines in TCR beta diversity per million T cells occurred with age.

Then a second PCR, running roughly 7 to 11 cycles, was carried out with a sample-barcoded 5' primer and a J-beta primer mix. TCRdb reprocessed the 5' RACE reads with MiXCR, giving one entry per CDR3 protein. The top ten hold nearly 20% of the sample, which has around 800,000 distinct CDR3 sequences, more than 40% seen once. The CDR3 covers 15 residues. Per germline, CDR1 SGHVS and CDR2 FNYEAQ. Trimming at V came to 3 bases and at J to 5 bases, leaving 5 bases not matched to a gene. This clonotype was sampled from a man in his sixties in good health. Source material: blood. The chain links TRBV7-6 to TRBJ2-5; 11 bases match TRBD1. The CDR3 spells CASSLGQGGRETQYF. The CDR3, as DNA: TGTGCCAGCAGCTTGGGACAGGGGGGCAGGGAGACCCAGTACTTC.